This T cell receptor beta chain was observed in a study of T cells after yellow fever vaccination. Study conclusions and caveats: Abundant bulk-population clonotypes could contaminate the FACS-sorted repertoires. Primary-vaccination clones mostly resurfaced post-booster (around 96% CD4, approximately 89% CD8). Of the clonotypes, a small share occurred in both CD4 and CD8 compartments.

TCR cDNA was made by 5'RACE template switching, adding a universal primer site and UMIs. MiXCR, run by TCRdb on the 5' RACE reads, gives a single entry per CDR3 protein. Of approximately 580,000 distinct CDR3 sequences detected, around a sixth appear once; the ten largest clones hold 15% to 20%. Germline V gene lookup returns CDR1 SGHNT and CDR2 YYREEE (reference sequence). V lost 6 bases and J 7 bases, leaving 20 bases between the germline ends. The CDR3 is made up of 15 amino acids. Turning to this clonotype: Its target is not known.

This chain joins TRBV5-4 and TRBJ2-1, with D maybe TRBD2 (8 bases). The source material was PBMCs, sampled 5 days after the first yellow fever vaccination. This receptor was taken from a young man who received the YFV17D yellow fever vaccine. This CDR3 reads CASILRGGGGNEQFF. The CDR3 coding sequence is TGTGCCAGCATCCTAAGAGGGGGCGGGGGGAATGAGCAGTTCTTC.